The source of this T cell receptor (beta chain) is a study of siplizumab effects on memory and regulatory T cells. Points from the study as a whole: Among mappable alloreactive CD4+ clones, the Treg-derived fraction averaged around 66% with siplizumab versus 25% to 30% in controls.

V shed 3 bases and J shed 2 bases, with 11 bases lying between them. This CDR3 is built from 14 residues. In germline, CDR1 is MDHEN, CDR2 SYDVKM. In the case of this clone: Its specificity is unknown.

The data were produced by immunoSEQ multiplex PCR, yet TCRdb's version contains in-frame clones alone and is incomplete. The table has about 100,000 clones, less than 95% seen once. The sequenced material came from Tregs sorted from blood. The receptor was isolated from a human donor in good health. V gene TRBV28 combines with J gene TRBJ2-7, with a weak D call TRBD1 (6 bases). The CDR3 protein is CASSFQGYPYEQYF. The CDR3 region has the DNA TGTGCCAGCAGTTTCCAGGGGTACCCCTACGAGCAGTACTTC. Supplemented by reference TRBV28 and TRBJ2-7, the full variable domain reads DVKVTQSSRYLVKRTGEKVFLECVQDMDHENMFWYRQDPGLGLRLIYFSYDVKMKEKGDIPEGYSVSREKKERFSLILESASTNQTSMYLCASSFQGYPYEQYFGPGTRLTVT.